Listed below are T cell receptor beta chains from one sample, sequenced in a study of T cell changes during pregnancy in multiple sclerosis. Produced via immunoSEQ multiplex PCR; TCRdb's table is partial and in-frame only. The sample consists of some 130,000 clones, about 96% of them appearing once. The sample here was peripheral blood, taken after pregnancy. The receptors shown here come from a female donor with multiple sclerosis, enrolled in a pregnancy study. The CDR3 runs from the conserved cysteine through the conserved F or W. A D gene is named only where the DNA matches it firmly. Size values are once, few and many counts, or a class for expanded clones, and some rows have none.

v_call,clone_size,j_call,d_call,cdr3_aa,cdr3_nt
TRBV19,.,TRBJ2-3,.,CAWLTGWDTQYF,TGTGCCTGGCTAACGGGTTGGGATACGCAGTATTTT
TRBV28,once,TRBJ1-2,.,CASNRPGLSYTF,TGTGCCAGCAACCGGCCCGGGTTGAGCTACACCTTC
TRBV7-2,.,TRBJ2-7,.,CASSVSHGTSLYEQYF,TGTGCCAGCAGCGTATCCCACGGGACAAGCCTTTACGAGCAGTACTTC
TRBV14,.,TRBJ2-1,.,CASTLPPLLNEQFF,TGTGCCAGCACCCTCCCCCCTCTTTTGAATGAGCAGTTCTTC
TRBV4-1,.,TRBJ2-7,.,CASSQPGQTYEQYF,TGCGCCAGCAGCCAACCCGGACAGACCTACGAGCAGTACTTC
TRBV11-3,.,TRBJ1-1,.,CASSLSRNTEAFF,TGTGCCAGCAGCTTATCGAGGAACACTGAAGCTTTCTTT
TRBV7-9,.,TRBJ1-2,.,CASSPPGNRGNTF,TGTGCCAGCAGCCCCCCCGGAAATCGCGGGAACACCTTC
TRBV28,.,TRBJ2-1,TRBD2,CASSSGTSGLGNEQFF,TGTGCCAGCAGTTCAGGGACTAGCGGGCTTGGTAATGAGCAGTTCTTC
TRBV7-2,.,TRBJ2-3,TRBD2,CASSIAGGTDTQYF,TGTGCCAGCAGCATAGCGGGCGGGACAGATACGCAGTATTTT
TRBV27,once,TRBJ1-1,.,CASSSRGGAFAEAFF,TGTGCCAGCAGTTCAAGAGGGGGTGCCTTTGCTGAAGCTTTCTTT
TRBV7-2,once,TRBJ2-1,TRBD2,CASSPNGLAGFNNEQFF,TGTGCCAGCAGCCCCAACGGACTAGCGGGATTCAACAATGAGCAGTTCTTC
TRBV7-2,.,TRBJ2-2,.,CASGPQGPGELFF,TGTGCCAGCGGACCTCAGGGGCCCGGGGAGCTGTTTTTT
TRBV5-4,once,TRBJ1-1,TRBD1,CASSYGVRDRGSPEAFF,TGTGCCAGCAGCTACGGCGTGAGGGACAGGGGCTCACCTGAAGCTTTCTTT
TRBV2,once,TRBJ2-7,.,CASSLSGQYF,TGTGCCAGCAGCCTTTCCGGGCAGTACTTC
TRBV27,.,TRBJ1-3,.,CASSLSGGNTIYF,TGTGCCAGCAGCCTGTCGGGTGGAAACACCATATATTTT
TRBV6-5,.,TRBJ2-7,TRBD1,CASSYVRGRFYEQYF,TGTGCCAGCAGTTACGTGAGGGGGCGATTCTACGAGCAGTACTTC
TRBV9,.,TRBJ2-1,.,CASSEGGESYNEQFF,TGTGCCAGCAGCGAGGGGGGGGAATCCTACAATGAGCAGTTCTTC
TRBV7-2,.,TRBJ2-3,.,CASRSVLAWKVDTQYF,TGTGCCAGCAGATCCGTTCTAGCGTGGAAGGTAGATACGCAGTATTTT
TRBV7-9,.,TRBJ1-1,.,CASRPTSDTEAFF,TGTGCCAGCAGGCCCACAAGCGACACTGAAGCTTTCTTT
TRBV7-3,.,TRBJ2-1,.,CASSLVGDPYNEQFF,TGTGCCAGCAGCTTAGTCGGGGATCCCTACAATGAGCAGTTCTTC
TRBV25-1,.,TRBJ2-7,.,CASSPGAGPYEQYF,TGTGCCAGCAGTCCTGGGGCAGGGCCCTACGAGCAGTACTTC
TRBV28,.,TRBJ2-1,TRBD2,CASSSGLAGKNEQFF,TGTGCCAGCAGTTCGGGACTAGCGGGGAAGAATGAGCAGTTCTTC
TRBV28,.,TRBJ2-7,TRBD2,CASVSDGTTYEQYF,TGTGCCAGCGTCAGTGATGGGACTACTTACGAGCAGTACTTC
TRBV28,.,TRBJ1-4,.,CASSLPTGRFREKLFF,TGTGCCAGCAGTTTACCCACCGGGAGATTTAGAGAAAAACTGTTTTTT
TRBV7-9,.,TRBJ2-7,.,CASSPAGSYEQYF,TGTGCCAGCAGCCCCGCGGGCTCCTACGAGCAGTACTTC
TRBV5-1,.,TRBJ1-1,.,CASSLAQGLNTEAFF,TGCGCCAGCAGCTTGGCCCAGGGGTTGAACACTGAAGCTTTCTTT
TRBV5-4,.,TRBJ2-2,TRBD2,CASSLPSGRWDGELFF,TGTGCCAGCAGCTTGCCTAGCGGGAGGTGGGACGGGGAGCTGTTTTTT
TRBV9,.,TRBJ2-2,TRBD1,CASSGVGADRANGELFF,TGTGCCAGCAGCGGGGTAGGGGCAGACAGGGCCAACGGGGAGCTGTTTTTT
TRBV20-1,.,TRBJ2-7,TRBD1,CSASRGSEQYF,TGCAGTGCCAGCAGGGGGAGCGAGCAGTACTTC
TRBV10-2,.,TRBJ1-1,TRBD1,CASSDRDRGNTEAFF,TGCGCCAGCAGTGACCGGGACAGGGGAAACACTGAAGCTTTCTTT
TRBV11-2,.,TRBJ2-1,.,CASSLGQSRDEQFF,TGTGCCAGCAGCTTAGGACAGTCCAGGGATGAGCAGTTCTTC
TRBV20-1,.,TRBJ2-3,.,CSARQADTQYF,TGCAGTGCACGACAGGCGGATACGCAGTATTTT